This T cell receptor (beta chain) came from a study of shared clonotypes between healthy human individuals. Overall study results and limits: In a handful of donors, approximately 5% of naive CD4 clonotypes appeared in common. The sole specimen, blood, was sampled, and tissue repertoires likely differ.

Sequencing was performed with immunoSEQ multiplex PCR; in TCRdb, only in-frame clones are kept and a portion is missing. The repertoire consists of over 400,000 clones, with 95% to 96% occurring once and the leading ten covering about 0.067%. Regarding this clone: Its antigen remains unknown.

Sequencing used naive CD4+ T cells sorted from blood. Subset here: CD45RA+ positively selected. This clonotype originated in a woman in her thirties in good health.

In DNA, the CDR3 is TGTGCCAGCAGCCAAGGACCGAACTACGAGCAGTACTTC. Its translation is CASSQGPNYEQYF. This chain links TRBV11-2 with TRBJ2-7; D ambiguous. There are 13 residues in the CDR3. Trimming shortened V by 5 bases and J by 3 bases, and 11 bases separated the two germline ends. The germline V gene has CDR1 SGHAT and CDR2 FQNNGV.